This T cell receptor (beta chain) comes out of a study of blood T cell repertoires in COVID-19. Germline CDR1 SGDLS, CDR2 YYNGEE. CDR3 length: 17 residues. The junction had 12 bases not matched to a gene; V was cut back by 2 bases and J by 2 bases. Study processing details: Amplification from reference gene primers served as the basis for estimated nucleated cell counts. Sequencing used immunoSEQ multiplex PCR; TCRdb keeps in-frame clones, though not all of them. That table supplies the V and J calls and clone size; D and trimming were determined from the DNA. The table records 100,000 to 150,000 clones, about nine tenths of them present only once.

This receptor was obtained from a man between 40 and 49 years old with acute or convalescent COVID-19. Specimen: peripheral blood. The chain has TRBV9 and TRBJ1-2; TRBD1 matches 7 bases. The CDR3 sequence is CASSVGAGGKENYGYTF. DNA of the CDR3: TGTGCCAGCAGCGTCGGGGCAGGGGGGAAGGAGAACTATGGCTACACCTTC.